These 16 T cell receptor beta chains were sequenced from one sample in a study of radiation and T cells in renal cell carcinoma. Produced via immunoSEQ multiplex PCR; TCRdb's table is partial and in-frame only. The data show some 100,000 clones, 82% seen once. Regarding time point: baseline pretreatment blood. Treatment: 15 Gy SBRT to primary tumor, nephrectomy 4 weeks later. Specimen: blood, collected from a patient whose treatment included radiotherapy and nephrectomy. Receptor source: a man in his sixties with renal cell carcinoma.

The V and J genes are TRBV7-2 and TRBJ1-2, with D uncertain. There are 14 residues in the CDR3. Trimming left V 4 bases short and J 0 bases short, with 9 bases between. The germline V gene has CDR1 SGHTA and CDR2 FQGNSA. CDR3 sequence reads: CASSWTGANYGYTF. The CDR3 coding sequence is TGTGCCAGCAGCTGGACGGGAGCTAACTATGGCTACACCTTC.

The chain couples TRBV30 to TRBJ2-1; 8 bases align to TRBD2. The CDR3 contains 14 residues. The V segment lost 7 bases and the J segment 3 bases; nucleotides outside the gene matches: 8. Germline CDR1 reads GTSNPN; CDR2 reads SVGIG (reference sequence). CDR3 region: CALSTSGGYNEQFF. The CDR3 nucleotides are TGTGCCTTGTCCACTAGCGGAGGCTACAATGAGCAGTTCTTC.

The chain recombines TRBV7-9 with TRBJ1-4; D gene unclear. V lost 0 bases and J 0 bases, leaving 5 bases between the germline ends. This CDR3 has 15 residues. The germline gives CDR1 SEHNR, CDR2 FQNEAQ (reference sequence). CDR3 nucleotides: TGTGCCAGCAGCTTAGCCGGGGCAACTAATGAAAAACTGTTTTTT. It yields the protein CASSLAGATNEKLFF.

V and J are TRBV29-1 and TRBJ1-1, with D tentatively TRBD1 (5 bases). The CDR3 length is 12 residues. CDR1 and CDR2 (germline): SQVTM, ANQGSEA. The ends were cut back, 4 bases at V and 4 bases at J, with 10 bases in the middle. The DNA for the CDR3 is TGCAGCGTTGCCAGGGAGGGCACTGAAGCTTTCTTT. Its translation is CSVAREGTEAFF.

There are a few counts of this clone. The genes are TRBV7-2 and TRBJ1-5, with no clear D. The CDR3 covers 13 residues. The ends were cut back, 8 bases at V and 2 bases at J, with 10 bases in the middle. Germline CDR1 is SGHTA and CDR2 is FQGNSA. The CDR3 region has the DNA TGTGCCAGCGCTTGGGATGGCAATCAGCCCCAGCATTTT. Its protein is CASAWDGNQPQHF.

The chain links TRBV7-8 to TRBJ1-3; 8 nucleotides line up with TRBD1. Trimming cost V 4 bases and J 2 bases; bases outside gene matches: 10. In germline, CDR1 is SGHVS, CDR2 FQNEAQ. The CDR3 covers 17 residues. The CDR3 DNA reads TGTGCCAGCAGCTACTCGGACAGGGAGATTACTGGAAACACCATATATTTT. Translation gives CASSYSDREITGNTIYF.

This chain uses TRBV28 with TRBJ2-7; 12 bases are a match to TRBD1. Germline loops: CDR1 MDHEN, CDR2 SYDVKM. V dropped 6 bases and J dropped 4; count of bases not matched to a gene: 4. This CDR3 comprises 14 residues. CDR3 amino acids: CASRGQGALYEQYF. The CDR3 DNA reads TGTGCCAGCAGGGGACAGGGGGCGCTGTACGAGCAGTACTTC.

This chain connects TRBV6-1 to TRBJ2-7; TRBD1 matches 9 bases. CDR1 is MNHNS, CDR2 SASEGT, per germline. This CDR3 contains 18 residues. V lost 2 bases, J lost 2 bases, and 13 bases stayed unmatched. The CDR3 sequence: CASSEIPGAGTGTYEQYF. The CDR3 DNA sequence: TGTGCCAGCAGTGAAATTCCGGGGGCCGGGACAGGGACCTACGAGCAGTACTTC.

The CDR3 loop is CASSQDPIRRGEAFF. The DNA of the CDR3 is TGCGCCAGCAGCCAAGATCCCATCCGACGGGGTGAAGCTTTCTTT. The chain couples TRBV4-3 to TRBJ1-1; no reliable D call. V was pared by 0 bases and J by 7 bases, with 15 bases between. Looked up from germline, CDR1 is LGHNA and CDR2 is YSLEER. The CDR3 runs 15 residues.

The chain employs TRBV2 and TRBJ2-4; 9 bases align to TRBD2. The CDR3 loop spans 15 amino acids. Trimming at V came to 5 bases and at J to 7 bases, leaving 9 bases not matched to a gene. Germline-derived CDR1 and CDR2 are SNHLY and FYNNEI. CDR3 loop: CASSNSGSLRNIQYF. Written as DNA, the CDR3 is TGTGCCAGCAGTAATAGCGGGAGCCTCCGGAACATTCAGTACTTC.

J is TRBJ2-1 and V is TRBV29-1; 11 nucleotides align to TRBD2. CDR1 is SQVTM and CDR2 is ANQGSEA in the germline V gene. This CDR3 is built from 14 residues. The V segment lost 7 bases and the J segment 5 bases; nucleotides outside the gene matches: 7. The CDR3 spells CSASTSGKDNEQFF. CDR3 coding DNA: TGCAGCGCCTCGACTAGCGGGAAAGACAATGAGCAGTTCTTC.

The chain is built from TRBV10-3 and TRBJ2-5; no reliable D call. Trimming cost V 3 bases and J 5 bases, with 4 bases left between them. CDR3 length: 11 residues. Germline V CDR1 and CDR2: ENHRY, SYGVKD. CDR3 DNA: TGTGCCATCAGTGATCGGGAGACCCAGTACTTC. Translating it yields CAISDRETQYF.

This clone was counted a few times. The chain links TRBV28 to TRBJ2-2; no clear D gene. The V gene lost 6 bases and the J gene lost 4 bases, with 6 bases spanning the gap. The CDR3 length is 12 residues. Germline V gene data show CDR1 as MDHEN and CDR2 as SYDVKM. DNA of the CDR3: TGTGCCAGCAGCTGGGGCACCGGGGAGCTGTTTTTT. This codes for CASSWGTGELFF. The full variable domain, its missing parts supplied by reference TRBV28 and TRBJ2-2, is DVKVTQSSRYLVKRTGEKVFLECVQDMDHENMFWYRQDPGLGLRLIYFSYDVKMKEKGDIPEGYSVSREKKERFSLILESASTNQTSMYLCASSWGTGELFFGEGSRLTVL.

In DNA form, the CDR3 reads TGTGCCAGCAGCTCGAGGACAGGGGGCAATCAGCCCCAGCATTTT. Translating it yields CASSSRTGGNQPQHF. This rearrangement joins TRBV7-2 to TRBJ1-5, with TRBD1 identical over 9 bases. Losses at the gene ends were 4 bases for V and 2 bases for J; bases not matched to a gene: 3. CDR1 SGHTA and CDR2 FQGNSA come from the germline V gene. The CDR3 covers 15 residues.

The genes are TRBV6-5 and TRBJ2-7, with a possible D match to TRBD1 (6 bases). Trimming pared 1 base from V and 3 bases from J, leaving 7 bases between. The V gene's germline CDR1 is MNHEY and CDR2 SVGAGI. This CDR3 is 13 amino acids long. The CDR3 loop is CASSYLGHYEQYF. Here the CDR3 DNA reads TGTGCCAGCAGTTACTTGGGACACTACGAGCAGTACTTC.

This clone was recorded at least ten times. The chain's CDR3 is CASSVLRGNTEAFF. Written as DNA, the CDR3 is TGTGCCAGCAGTGTCCTCAGGGGGAACACTGAAGCTTTCTTT. J is TRBJ1-1 and V is TRBV27, with TRBD1 as a possible D gene (6 bases). V gave up 5 bases and J gave up 1 base, with 11 bases separating them. This CDR3 is built from 14 residues. The V gene's germline CDR1 is MNHEY and CDR2 SMNVEV (reference sequence).